The 8 T cell receptor beta chains below all came from one sample that was sequenced in a study of blood T cell repertoires in COVID-19. The table came from immunoSEQ multiplex PCR; TCRdb's copy has only in-frame clones and leaves some out. The table has 200,000 to 300,000 clones, nearly 95% seen once; the top ten hold approximately 0.8%. Material for sequencing was peripheral blood. These receptors all come from a man in his thirties or forties with COVID-19, enrolled during active disease.

This chain uses TRBV3-1 (or the pseudogene TRBV3-2) with TRBJ2-2, with 9 positions matching TRBD1. With 3 bases clipped from V and 5 bases from J, the junction kept 4 bases outside the gene matches. The CDR3 covers 15 residues. Germline CDR1 and CDR2: LGHDT and YNNKEL (reference sequence). The CDR3 DNA follows: TGTGCCAGCAGCCACGACAGGGGGTGGACCGGGGAGCTGTTTTTT. Translated, it gives CASSHDRGWTGELFF.

V is TRBV9 and J is TRBJ2-2, with D maybe TRBD1 (6 bases). The CDR3 totals 14 residues. The germline V gene has CDR1 SGDLS and CDR2 YYNGEE. The V end lost 0 bases, the J end lost 6 bases, and 9 bases lay between the germline ends. In DNA form, the CDR3 reads TGTGCCAGCAGCGTAGAACAGGGAGCCGGGGAGCTGTTTTTT. Encoded protein: CASSVEQGAGELFF.

J is TRBJ1-3 and V is TRBV2; possibly TRBD1 for D (5 bases). CDR1 and CDR2 (germline): SNHLY, FYNNEI. V was cut by 3 bases and J by 0 bases, with 9 bases left in between. The CDR3 contains 15 residues. CDR3 DNA: TGTGCCAGCAGTGAGGGGGGGTCCTCTGGAAACACCATATATTTT. This encodes CASSEGGSSGNTIYF.

To note about this clone: One end of the junction is discordant with germline, which a read error may explain. J is TRBJ1-5 and V is TRBV3-1 (or the pseudogene TRBV3-2); D remains ambiguous. Germline loops: CDR1 LGHDT, CDR2 YNNKEL (reference sequence). This CDR3 spans 15 amino acids. This chain's CDR3 is CASSQDAGSNRPQHF. Here the CDR3 DNA reads TGTGCCAGCAGCCAAGACGCGGGTTCCAATCGGCCCCAGCATTTT.

V is TRBV11-2 and J is TRBJ1-5, with D unclear. The CDR3 consists of 17 residues. Between the trimmed V and J ends, which lost 3 bases and 4 bases, there was a span of 19 bases. CDR1 SGHAT and CDR2 FQNNGV come from the germline V gene. The CDR3, as DNA: TGTGCCAGCAGCTTTCATTTTTCCCGAGGAGAAAATCAGCCCCAGCATTTT. Translated: CASSFHFSRGENQPQHF.

The genes are TRBV4-2 and TRBJ1-2; 8 positions agree with TRBD1. Germline trimming cut 1 base from V and 5 bases from J; bases unmatched to any gene: 9. This CDR3 comprises 16 residues. The germline V gene has CDR1 LGHNA and CDR2 YNFKEQ. CDR3 sequence (DNA): TGTGCCAGCAGCCAAGCGTCGCAGGGGGCTCGTTATGGCTACACCTTC. It specifies CASSQASQGARYGYTF.

The chain couples TRBV3-1 (or the pseudogene TRBV3-2) to TRBJ2-3, with D possibly TRBD2 on 7 matching bases. V lost 5 bases and J lost 3, with 15 bases in between. Germline V gene lookup returns CDR1 LGHDT and CDR2 YNNKEL (reference sequence). The CDR3 consists of 15 residues. CDR3 loop: CASSLRGARTDTQYF. Written as DNA, the CDR3 is TGTGCCAGCAGCTTACGGGGGGCGAGGACAGATACGCAGTATTTT.

The J gene is TRBJ1-2, the V gene TRBV12-3 or TRBV12-4, with TRBD1 matching over 7 bases. CDR3 length: 13 residues. The V and J ends lost 3 bases and 3 bases, in that order; junction bases with no gene match: 1. CDR3 in DNA: TGTGCCAGCAGTTTCACAGGGGACTATGGCTACACCTTC. Amino acids: CASSFTGDYGYTF.